What follows are 6 T cell receptor beta chains derived from one specimen sequenced in a study of blood T cell repertoires in COVID-19. Here immunoSEQ multiplex PCR was the method, and the copy in TCRdb shows in-frame clones only, minus some. The table has about 75,000 clones, about 87% seen once. The sequenced material came from peripheral blood. Source of these receptors: a woman in her fifties or sixties with acute or convalescent COVID-19.

The chain combines TRBV10-3 with TRBJ1-5, with D possibly TRBD1 on 5 matching bases. CDR1 is ENHRY and CDR2 is SYGVKD in the germline V gene. The length of the CDR3 is 15 residues. V lost 3 bases, J lost 1 base, and 10 bases lay in between. This chain's CDR3 is CAISEFGGSNQPQHF. Here the CDR3 DNA reads TGTGCCATCAGTGAATTCGGGGGAAGCAATCAGCCCCAGCATTTT.

This rearrangement joins TRBV5-6 to TRBJ1-5; weak D call: TRBD1 (5 bases). The ends were cut back, 0 bases at V and 2 bases at J, with 6 bases in the middle. Germline loops: CDR1 SGHDT, CDR2 YYEEEE. This CDR3 is built from 14 residues. Here the CDR3 DNA reads TGTGCCAGCAGCTTGGGGGGGGGCAATCAGCCCCAGCATTTT. Its translation: CASSLGGGNQPQHF.

The gene calls are TRBV30 and TRBJ1-5, with 10 bases aligning to TRBD1. The germline V gene encodes CDR1 GTSNPN and CDR2 SVGIG (reference sequence). The V segment lost 1 base and the J segment 5 bases; nucleotides outside the gene matches: 5. The CDR3 runs to 15 residues. CDR3 protein: CAWSAGTGAYQPQHF. The CDR3 nucleotides are TGTGCCTGGAGTGCCGGGACAGGGGCATATCAGCCCCAGCATTTT.

V is TRBV10-1 and J is TRBJ1-1; D remains unclear. Germline lookup yields CDR1 WNHNN and CDR2 SYGVQD (reference sequence). The CDR3 contains 15 residues. V was cut by 0 bases and J by 1 base, with 9 bases left in between. The CDR3 nucleotides read TGCGCCAGCAGTGAGTCTTACAGACCGAACACTGAAGCTTTCTTT. It translates to CASSESYRPNTEAFF.

The genes are TRBV27 and TRBJ1-5, with 9 bases that match TRBD1. The CDR3 totals 17 residues. The V gene end was trimmed by 6 bases and the J gene end by 6 bases; junction bases not matched to a gene: 15. Germline V gene data show CDR1 as MNHEY and CDR2 as SMNVEV (reference sequence). The CDR3 DNA reads as TGTGCCAGCAGCTCGACGACCCCCGGGACAGGGTCTCAGCCCCAGCATTTT. Its translation: CASSSTTPGTGSQPQHF.

In its sample, this clone was seen once. The gene calls are TRBV3-1 (or the pseudogene TRBV3-2) and TRBJ2-3, with D perhaps TRBD2 (6 bases). The V gene lost 0 bases and the J gene lost 3 bases, with 13 bases spanning the gap. The CDR3 contains 16 residues. In germline, CDR1 is LGHDT, CDR2 YNNKEL (reference sequence). CDR3 in amino acids: CASSQDLAWRTDTQYF. The DNA of the CDR3 is TGTGCCAGCAGCCAAGACCTAGCGTGGAGAACAGATACGCAGTATTTT.